This TCR beta chain was obtained from a study of STAT5B mutations in CD4+ large granular lymphocyte leukemia. Findings of the study overall: CD4-sorted patient repertoires seemed more clonal than healthy CD4+ repertoires.

As regards this clone: Its antigen remains unidentified.

CDR1 ENHRY and CDR2 SYGVKD come from the germline V gene. There are 12 residues in the CDR3. Trimming left V 4 bases short and J 7 bases short, with 10 bases between. The repertoire was sequenced with immunoSEQ multiplex PCR; TCRdb's copy has only in-frame clones and lacks some. Of 25,000 to 35,000 clones in the sample, 71% were seen once. Controls came from buffy coats of healthy blood donors. The chain recombines TRBV10-3 with TRBJ1-2; the D is unclear. The receptor comes from a human donor in good health. Material for sequencing was CD4+ T cells from blood buffy coats. CDR3 residues: CAISGGLGGYTF. For the CDR3, the DNA is TGTGCCATCAGTGGAGGGTTGGGTGGCTACACCTTC.